This TCR beta chain was obtained from a study of T cell repertoires in aging, cancer and after chemotherapy. Germline V lookup: CDR1 GTSNPN, CDR2 SVGIG (reference sequence). The germline V and J ends were trimmed by 0 bases and 8 bases, with 13 bases remaining between them. CDR3 size: 13 residues. Amplification of TCR beta used genomic DNA extracted from peripheral blood. TRB rearrangements spanning V, D and J were amplified using mixed TRB-A/B primers. From the multiplex PCR reads, TCRdb called clonotypes with MiXCR, one entry per CDR3 protein. The sample contains 9,000 or so distinct CDR3 sequences, more than 25% of which appear only once.

Sequencing was performed on blood. The sequence was obtained from a human donor in good health. The rearrangement links TRBV30 to TRBJ1-2; maybe TRBD1 (5 bases). The CDR3 loop reads CAWSVGARTGYTF. The CDR3 DNA follows: TGTGCCTGGAGTGTAGGGGCGCGGACGGGCTACACCTTC.